This TCR beta chain was sequenced for a study of T-cell reconstitution after alpha-beta-depleted transplantation in children. As concerns this clonotype: Antigen: not known.

V dropped 5 bases and J dropped 14 bases, with 16 bases sitting between them. This CDR3 contains 13 residues. Study-wide results and caveats: Fresh T-cell production supplied most of the T-cell counts and diversity seen one year after transplant. After transplant, at about two months, alpha-beta T cells were reportedly derived from several hundred expanded graft clones.

The authors prepared the TCRbeta library with unique molecular identifiers. TCRdb analysed the PCR reads with MiXCR anew, one entry per CDR3 protein. This table holds 610,000 or so distinct CDR3 sequences, 25% to 30% found once. This clonotype was obtained from a boy under two years old with Wiskott-Aldrich syndrome, due to receive a stem cell transplant. The chain couples TRBV12-3 or TRBV12-4 to TRBJ1-6, with a possible D match to TRBD1 (5 bases). This sample comprised PBMCs, obtained before TCRalphabeta/CD19-depleted stem cell transplant. The CDR3 spells CASSPRQGRALHF. DNA for the CDR3: TGTGCCAGCAGTCCGAGGCAGGGCAGGGCCCTCCACTTT.